One sample yielded the 26 T cell receptor beta chains listed below, sequenced in a study of beta chain features in type 1 diabetes. For these receptors, no antigen is known. Study-wide results and caveats: Within each of all four CD4+ subsets, Type 1 diabetes patients had TCRB CDR3s that were moderately but significantly shorter.

Every bit of the isolated RNA underwent reverse transcription, so sequencing read expressed TCRB transcripts. Clones were read by immunoSEQ multiplex PCR, and TCRdb kept only the in-frame ones, dropping some. The sample yields some 250,000 clones, 9.5% to 13% seen once. The sample consisted of naive CD4+ T cells from blood. The receptors derive from a man aged 25-45 years with type 1 diabetes.

There are a few counts of this clone. The chain has TRBV7-6 and TRBJ1-4; D perhaps matches TRBD1 (6 bases). Germline CDR1 SGHVS, CDR2 FNYEAQ. Trimming shortened V by 5 bases and J by 2 bases, and 9 bases separated the two germline ends. The CDR3 totals 14 residues. The CDR3 bases are TGTGCCAGCAGCCTACAGGGCACTAATGAAAAACTGTTTTTT. Residues: CASSLQGTNEKLFF.

This clone was seen only a few times. The chain carries TRBV9 and TRBJ2-5; the match to TRBD2 covers 11 bases. CDR1 is SGDLS, CDR2 YYNGEE, per germline. The V segment lost 3 bases and the J segment 5 bases; nucleotides outside the gene matches: 15. The CDR3 spans 18 residues. CDR3 nucleotides: TGTGCCAGCAGCGCCCGGATCCTTAGCGGGGGGGCAGGGGAGACCCAGTACTTC. Amino acid sequence: CASSARILSGGAGETQYF.

The chain joins TRBV11-2 to TRBJ2-1; D might be TRBD1 (6 bases). Germline CDR1 SGHAT, CDR2 FQNNGV. Trimming took off 7 bases at V and 4 bases at J, with 11 bases between the two ends. CDR3 length: 13 residues. The DNA for the CDR3 is TGTGCCAGCAACCTTAGGGGGTACAATGAGCAGTTCTTC. Its protein is CASNLRGYNEQFF.

V usage is TRBV7-9 and J usage is TRBJ1-1; D remains ambiguous. V was trimmed by 0 bases and J by 4 bases, leaving 9 bases between them. The germline gives CDR1 SEHNR, CDR2 FQNEAQ (reference sequence). The CDR3 covers 14 residues. CDR3 nucleotides: TGTGCCAGCAGCTTAGCGCTGAGAGGCACTGAAGCTTTCTTT. Its translation: CASSLALRGTEAFF.

This clone came up a few times. The rearrangement joins TRBV5-1 to TRBJ2-5; the match to TRBD2 covers 9 bases. After removal of 4 bases from V and 3 bases from J, the junction contained 4 bases not matched to a gene. Germline V gene lookup returns CDR1 SGHRS and CDR2 YFSETQ. This CDR3 comprises 14 residues. The CDR3 region has the DNA TGCGCCAGCAGCCCAGGGACTAGCAAAGAGACCCAGTACTTC. Translated: CASSPGTSKETQYF.

The rearrangement joins TRBV7-9 to TRBJ2-2; D unclear. Germline CDR1 reads SEHNR; CDR2 reads FQNEAQ (reference sequence). The CDR3 has 18 residues. The V gene lost 5 bases and the J gene lost 1 base, with 20 bases spanning the gap. This chain's CDR3 is CASSLHPPRQMNTGELFF. CDR3 DNA sequence: TGTGCCAGCAGCCTCCACCCCCCGAGGCAGATGAACACCGGGGAGCTGTTTTTT. Complete variable domain (other parts from reference TRBV7-9 and TRBJ2-2): DTGVSQNPRHKITKRGQNVTFRCDPISEHNRLYWYRQTLGQGPEFLTYFQNEAQLEKSRLLSDRFSAERPKGSFSTLEIQRTEQGDSAMYLCASSLHPPRQMNTGELFFGEGSRLTVL.

This sequence joins TRBV5-1 and TRBJ2-2; no reliable D call. The CDR3 loop spans 13 amino acids. Germline V gene lookup returns CDR1 SGHRS and CDR2 YFSETQ. The germline V and J ends were trimmed by 0 bases and 5 bases, with 5 bases remaining between them. The CDR3, as DNA: TGCGCCAGCAGCTTGGTCAGAACCGGGGAGCTGTTTTTT. Its translation is CASSLVRTGELFF.

This clone was seen more than once but under ten times. The gene calls are TRBV30 and TRBJ2-5; TRBD2 agrees at 9 bases. The junction had 0 bases not matched to a gene; V was cut back by 0 bases and J by 4 bases. The CDR3 has 13 residues. Looked up from germline, CDR1 is GTSNPN and CDR2 is SVGIG (reference sequence). The CDR3 bases are TGTGCCTGGAGTGTGACTAGCGGAGAGACCCAGTACTTC. Its protein is CAWSVTSGETQYF.

The chain couples TRBV28 to TRBJ2-3; TRBD1 matches 9 bases. V was pared by 6 bases and J by 9 bases, with 4 bases of the junction left unmatched. This CDR3 spans 12 amino acids. From germline, CDR1 is MDHEN and CDR2 SYDVKM. The CDR3 reads CASRSTGGTQYF. CDR3 coding DNA: TGTGCCAGCAGGTCAACAGGGGGCACGCAGTATTTT.

The chain has TRBV6-6 and TRBJ2-5, with D tentatively TRBD1 (6 bases). The CDR3 extends over 15 amino acids. The germline V and J ends were trimmed by 6 bases and 2 bases, with 16 bases remaining between them. Germline CDR1 MNHNY, CDR2 SVGAGI (reference sequence). Here the CDR3 reads CASSPRDTKQETQYF. The CDR3 DNA follows: TGTGCCAGCAGCCCCCGGGACACCAAACAAGAGACCCAGTACTTC.

This chain uses TRBV5-6 with TRBJ2-1; 13 nucleotides match TRBD2. This CDR3 has 19 residues. V was clipped by 4 bases and J by 0 bases; unmatched bases: 10. CDR1 and CDR2 (germline): SGHDT, YYEEEE. The CDR3 DNA is TGTGCCAGCAGCACCACTAGCGGGGGGGCGGGGTTCTCCTACAATGAGCAGTTCTTC. Its translation is CASSTTSGGAGFSYNEQFF.

There are a few counts of this clone. The rearrangement links TRBV9 to TRBJ1-3, with a possible D match to TRBD1 (5 bases). Between the trimmed V and J ends, which lost 4 bases and 3 bases, there was a span of 14 bases. CDR3 length equals 15 residues. Looked up from germline, CDR1 is SGDLS and CDR2 is YYNGEE. CDR3 bases: TGTGCCAGCAGCTCTACAACAGGCAGTGGAAACACCATATATTTT. It specifies CASSSTTGSGNTIYF.

The CDR3: CASSFDRNSYEQYF. CDR3 bases: TGTGCCAGCAGCTTTGACAGAAACTCCTACGAGCAGTACTTC. The chain uses TRBV7-2 and TRBJ2-7, with D perhaps matching TRBD1 (5 bases). V was clipped by 3 bases and J by 0 bases, with 9 bases between them. CDR3 size: 14 residues. Germline V lookup: CDR1 SGHTA, CDR2 FQGNSA. Drawing the rest from reference TRBV7-2 and TRBJ2-7, the complete variable domain is GAGVSQSPSNKVTEKGKDVELRCDPISGHTALYWYRQSLGQGLEFLIYFQGNSAPDKSGLPSDRFSAERTGGSVSTLTIQRTQQEDSAVYLCASSFDRNSYEQYFGPGTRLTVT.

This clone was seen a few times. This chain joins TRBV28 and TRBJ2-7, with no clear D. The CDR3 extends over 10 amino acids. V was trimmed by 9 bases and J by 5 bases, leaving 8 bases between them. Germline V lookup: CDR1 MDHEN, CDR2 SYDVKM. This chain's CDR3 is CASGAHEQYF. The CDR3 bases are TGTGCCAGTGGAGCCCACGAGCAGTACTTC.

This clone was counted between two and nine times. This chain uses TRBV29-1 with TRBJ2-3; D may be TRBD2 (6 bases). CDR3 length: 14 amino acids. Per the germline V gene, CDR1 is SQVTM and CDR2 is ANQGSEA. Trimming removed 7 bases at V and 3 bases at J, with 17 bases between. In DNA form, the CDR3 reads TGCAGCGCCGGGGGTGGCCAATTAACAGATACGCAGTATTTT. Amino acids: CSAGGGQLTDTQYF.

The chain joins TRBV6-5 to TRBJ1-1; D gene ambiguous. The CDR3 spans 12 residues. Germline V gives CDR1 MNHEY, CDR2 SVGAGI. V shed 10 bases and J shed 0 bases, with 9 bases lying between them. CDR3 region: CATRKVNTEAFF. For the CDR3, the DNA is TGTGCCACGCGGAAGGTGAACACTGAAGCTTTCTTT.

This clone was seen a handful of times. This rearrangement joins TRBV29-1 to TRBJ1-1; unclear D gene. V lost 4 bases and J 0 bases, leaving 9 bases between the germline ends. The germline V gene has CDR1 SQVTM and CDR2 ANQGSEA. The CDR3 consists of 13 residues. CDR3 in DNA: TGCAGCGTTGTTAGGAGCATGAACACTGAAGCTTTCTTT. As protein: CSVVRSMNTEAFF.

In this sample, this clone turned up a few times. The identical CDR3 is also encoded by other nucleotide sequences in the sample. The V call is TRBV9, the J call TRBJ2-3, with TRBD2 as a possible D gene (5 bases). The germline CDR1 and CDR2 sequences are SGDLS and YYNGEE. The CDR3 runs to 15 residues. V was trimmed by 0 bases and J by 0 bases, leaving 8 bases between them. The DNA of the CDR3 is TGTGCCAGCAGCGTAGGAGGGTCTAGCACAGATACGCAGTATTTT. As protein: CASSVGGSSTDTQYF.

The V gene is TRBV7-2, the J gene TRBJ2-1; TRBD1 matches at 10 bases. This CDR3 comprises 14 residues. V shed 5 bases, J shed 7 bases, and the junction held 5 bases outside the gene matches. Per the germline V gene, CDR1 is SGHTA and CDR2 is FQGNSA. CDR3 sequence (DNA): TGTGCCAGCAGCCAGGACAGGGGGTGGAATGAGCAGTTCTTC. It encodes CASSQDRGWNEQFF.

The J gene is TRBJ2-6, the V gene TRBV7-9; perhaps TRBD2 as D (6 bases). CDR1 SEHNR and CDR2 FQNEAQ come from the germline V gene (reference sequence). Between the trimmed V and J ends, which lost 5 bases and 0 bases, there was a span of 17 bases. This CDR3 is built from 18 residues. CDR3 sequence (DNA): TGTGCCAGCAGCCCCCGGAGGGCAGTCGGCTCTGGGGCCAACGTCCTGACTTTC. Its translation is CASSPRRAVGSGANVLTF.

The chain links TRBV7-9 to TRBJ1-2, with a possible D match to TRBD1 (5 bases). The V end lost 2 bases, the J end lost 7 bases, and 14 bases lay between the germline ends. This CDR3 region has 14 residues. The V gene's germline CDR1 is SEHNR and CDR2 FQNEAQ (reference sequence). The CDR3 loop is CASSLRVAGGGYTF. For the CDR3, the DNA is TGTGCCAGCAGCTTACGAGTGGCGGGGGGTGGCTACACCTTC.

This clone was detected only a few times. The chain has TRBV28 and TRBJ2-1; perhaps TRBD1 as D (6 bases). Per germline, CDR1 MDHEN and CDR2 SYDVKM. V was pared by 6 bases and J by 6 bases, with 12 bases between. The CDR3 runs to 13 residues. CDR3 coding DNA: TGTGCCAGCAGACTGCTACAGGGCAATGAGCAGTTCTTC. It codes for CASRLLQGNEQFF.

There are a few counts of this clone. This chain joins TRBV7-9 and TRBJ2-5; 7 positions match TRBD1. V lost 4 bases, J lost 5 bases, and 4 bases stayed unmatched. Germline V lookup: CDR1 SEHNR, CDR2 FQNEAQ (reference sequence). The CDR3 runs 13 residues. CDR3 amino acids: CASSYRGGETQYF. The CDR3 DNA reads TGTGCCAGCAGCTACAGGGGTGGGGAGACCCAGTACTTC.

This clone occurred a few times. The CDR3 here is CASSKLEQYF. CDR3 sequence (DNA): TGTGCCAGCAGTAAGCTAGAGCAGTACTTC. This chain joins TRBV2 and TRBJ2-7; D is unclear. Germline V CDR1 and CDR2: SNHLY, FYNNEI. The CDR3 is 10 amino acids. V gave up 5 bases and J gave up 7 bases, with 6 bases separating them.

The chain joins TRBV21-1 to TRBJ1-6; the table assigns TRBD1, which was not confirmed against the DNA. TRBV21-1 is marked as a pseudogene. The CDR3 has 14 amino acids. The CDR3 region is CASSTGGSNSPLHF. DNA for the CDR3: TGTGCCAGCAGTACAGGGGGTTCCAATTCACCCCTCCACTTT.

V is TRBV7-9 and J is TRBJ1-1; D not resolved. V was clipped by 0 bases and J by 7 bases, with 9 bases between them. CDR3 length: 13 residues. Germline V CDR1 and CDR2: SEHNR, FQNEAQ (reference sequence). The CDR3 reads CASSLAQALEAFF. Written as DNA, the CDR3 is TGTGCCAGCAGCTTAGCCCAGGCCCTTGAAGCTTTCTTT.